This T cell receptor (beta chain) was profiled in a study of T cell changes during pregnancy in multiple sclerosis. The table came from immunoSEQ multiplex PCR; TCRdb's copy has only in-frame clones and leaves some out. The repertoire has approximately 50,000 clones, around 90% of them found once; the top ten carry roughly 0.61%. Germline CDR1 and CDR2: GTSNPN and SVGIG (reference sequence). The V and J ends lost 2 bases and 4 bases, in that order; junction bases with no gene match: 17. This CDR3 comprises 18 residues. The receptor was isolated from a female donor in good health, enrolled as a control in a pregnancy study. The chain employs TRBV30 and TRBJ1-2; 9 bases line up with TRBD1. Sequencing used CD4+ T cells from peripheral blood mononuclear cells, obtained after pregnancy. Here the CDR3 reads CAWSPPGQGPDLRYGYTF. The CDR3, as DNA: TGTGCCTGGAGTCCACCAGGACAGGGGCCAGACCTACGCTATGGCTACACCTTC.